This T cell receptor beta chain was captured by sequencing in a study of blood T cell repertoires in COVID-19. The wider study: Both acute and convalescent COVID-19 samples were obtained from the United States, Italy and Spain.

CDR3 size: 14 residues. Trimming removed 4 bases from V and 3 bases from J, with 13 bases in between. Germline CDR1 reads LGHDT; CDR2 reads YNNKEL (reference sequence). Data came from immunoSEQ multiplex PCR; TCRdb stores just in-frame clones and leaves some out. Of about 150,000 clones in the sample, roughly 78% were seen once. The receptor's source is an older man with acute or convalescent COVID-19. Sequenced: peripheral blood. This chain links TRBV3-1 (or the pseudogene TRBV3-2) with TRBJ2-7; D is ambiguous. For the CDR3, the DNA is TGTGCCAGCAGCCTCCCAGGCGTTCACTACGAGCAGTACTTC. Translated: CASSLPGVHYEQYF.